Sequencing of this T cell receptor beta chain was carried out in a study of T-cell reconstitution after alpha-beta-depleted transplantation in children. This clonotype was recorded many times. The antigen remains undetermined. Study-level points and caveats: Expanded graft clones numbering several hundred reportedly gave rise to alpha-beta T cells about two months after transplant. It was surviving recipient T cells and thymic progenitors that gave some patients high TCRbeta diversity at day 60.

This CDR3 has 14 amino acids. Trimming took 6 bases from V and 3 from J, leaving 14 bases between them. CDR1 and CDR2 (germline): WSHSY, SAAADI. Unique molecular identifiers were incorporated during preparation of the TCRbeta library. Via MiXCR, TCRdb re-called the PCR reads, giving one row per CDR3 protein. The repertoire includes hundreds of thousands of distinct CDR3 sequences, about 16% of them detected once, and 25% to 30% sits in the top ten. This clonotype was obtained from a boy younger than two who had a stem cell transplant for Wiskott-Aldrich syndrome, so the T cells may come from the graft donor. Sequenced material: PBMCs, mostly from graft donor cells, taken 360 days after TCRalphabeta/CD19-depleted stem cell transplant. J is TRBJ2-5 and V is TRBV10-2; D possibly corresponds to TRBD2 (6 bases). CDR3 sequence: CASRVGGREETQYF. The CDR3 nucleotides are TGCGCCAGCAGGGTCGGGGGACGGGAAGAGACCCAGTACTTC.